Below are 9 T cell receptor beta chains sequenced from a single sample in a study of blood T cell repertoires in COVID-19. Measured with immunoSEQ multiplex PCR; TCRdb has only the in-frame clones, and not every one. The profile shows some 87,000 clones, over 75% of them singletons. The sequenced material came from peripheral blood. The source of these receptors is a human donor in a cohort sampled during active COVID-19.

The chain is built from TRBV29-1 and TRBJ2-7; the D gene is possibly TRBD2 (6 bases). The CDR3 loop spans 14 amino acids. The V end was cut by 4 bases, the J end by 0 bases, with 13 bases between. Germline V gene data show CDR1 as SQVTM and CDR2 as ANQGSEA. The CDR3 DNA reads as TGCAGCGTTGGTCTGGCGGGACGCTCCTACGAGCAGTACTTC. Its translation: CSVGLAGRSYEQYF.

The chain carries TRBV18 and TRBJ2-2, with no clear D. CDR1 and CDR2 (germline): KGHSH, LQKENI. The CDR3 contains 16 residues. The germline V and J ends were trimmed by 2 bases and 1 base, with 11 bases remaining between them. The chain's CDR3 is CASSPLGSWNTGELFF. CDR3 DNA sequence: TGTGCCAGCTCACCATTGGGCAGCTGGAACACCGGGGAGCTGTTTTTT. Complete variable domain (other parts from reference TRBV18 and TRBJ2-2): NAGVMQNPRHLVRRRGQEARLRCSPMKGHSHVYWYRQLPEEGLKFMVYLQKENIIDESGMPKERFSAEFPKEGPSILRIQQVVRGDSAAYFCASSPLGSWNTGELFFGEGSRLTVL.

The chain links TRBV28 to TRBJ2-1; TRBD2 matches at 12 bases. The CDR3 consists of 16 residues. CDR1 MDHEN and CDR2 SYDVKM come from the germline V gene. V gave up 6 bases and J gave up 5 bases; unmatched junction bases: 8. CDR3 coding DNA: TGTGCCAGCAGACGCTTCCTAGCGGGGGGGGACAATGAGCAGTTCTTC. Amino acid sequence: CASRRFLAGGDNEQFF.

The chain combines TRBV15 with TRBJ1-1, with D unclear. Trimming shortened V by 0 bases and J by 1 base, and 6 bases separated the two germline ends. This CDR3 region has 14 residues. CDR1 is LNHNV, CDR2 YYDKDF, per germline (reference sequence). Here the CDR3 DNA reads TGTGCCACCAGCAGAGATGCGGGGAACACTGAAGCTTTCTTT. This sequence encodes CATSRDAGNTEAFF.

This chain links TRBV7-2 with TRBJ2-7; 10 positions agree with TRBD1. CDR1 and CDR2 from the germline V gene are SGHTA and FQGNSA. The J segment lost 5 bases and the V segment lost 5 bases, leaving 9 bases of the junction unmatched. The CDR3 is 15 residues long. In DNA, the CDR3 is TGTGCCAGCAGCCCAAGACAGGGGGCGCAGGACGAGCAGTACTTC. Amino acids: CASSPRQGAQDEQYF.

This chain links TRBV11-3 with TRBJ2-5, with D possibly TRBD2 on 5 matching bases. V was trimmed by 8 bases and J by 6 bases, leaving 19 bases between them. Germline V lookup: CDR1 SGHNT, CDR2 YENEEA. The CDR3 extends over 14 amino acids. As DNA, the CDR3 is TGTGCCAGCTGTCTCCGGGGAACTTTTAAGACCCAGTACTTC. Its protein is CASCLRGTFKTQYF.

This sequence joins TRBV30 and TRBJ2-7, with 8 bases matching TRBD1. Germline loops: CDR1 GTSNPN, CDR2 SVGIG (reference sequence). V lost 2 bases, J lost 3 bases, and 9 bases stayed unmatched. The CDR3 is made up of 15 amino acids. As DNA, the CDR3 is TGTGCCTGGAGTCCGTCAACAGGGGGGAACTACGAGCAGTACTTC. Amino acid sequence: CAWSPSTGGNYEQYF.

V is TRBV7-2 and J is TRBJ1-1, with a tentative D call TRBD1 (6 bases). The germline gives CDR1 SGHTA, CDR2 FQGNSA. Trimming took off 4 bases at V and 0 bases at J, with 12 bases between the two ends. The CDR3 is 15 residues long. In nucleotides, the CDR3 is TGTGCCAGCAGCTCCTTCGACAGGCTGAACACTGAAGCTTTCTTT. It codes for CASSSFDRLNTEAFF.

The chain employs TRBV29-1 and TRBJ2-1, with TRBD2 matching 9 bases. The germline V gene encodes CDR1 SQVTM and CDR2 ANQGSEA. The V and J ends lost 7 bases and 6 bases, in that order; junction bases with no gene match: 10. This CDR3 has 14 amino acids. CDR3 bases: TGCAGCGCCATGCGGGGGGGCCGGGGCAATGAGCAGTTCTTC. Its translation is CSAMRGGRGNEQFF.